Shown below are 23 T cell receptor beta chains from a single sample sequenced in a study of OX40 agonist ivuxolimab in advanced cancers. Sequencing was performed with immunoSEQ multiplex PCR; in TCRdb, only in-frame clones are kept and a portion is missing. Among over 70,000 clones listed, about 82% were seen once. Source: CD4+ or CD8+ T cells sorted from blood, taken in a trial of the OX40 agonist ivuxolimab. Every receptor here comes from an adult with an advanced solid tumor such as melanoma, head and neck, liver or kidney cancer.

The chain couples TRBV7-2 to TRBJ2-5; either TRBD1 or TRBD2 may fit D (5 bases each). CDR3 length equals 15 residues. Germline loops: CDR1 SGHTA, CDR2 FQGNSA. V was cut by 5 bases and J by 3 bases, with 16 bases left in between. The CDR3 DNA reads as TGTGCCAGCAGCACCGGGACGCGCACGAAAGAGACCCAGTACTTC. Amino acids: CASSTGTRTKETQYF. Supplemented by reference TRBV7-2 and TRBJ2-5, the full variable domain reads GAGVSQSPSNKVTEKGKDVELRCDPISGHTALYWYRQSLGQGLEFLIYFQGNSAPDKSGLPSDRFSAERTGGSVSTLTIQRTQQEDSAVYLCASSTGTRTKETQYFGPGTRLLVL.

The chain is built from TRBV21-1 and TRBJ2-7; TRBD1, the table's D call, lacks a check against the DNA. TRBV21-1 is marked as a pseudogene. This CDR3 region has 23 residues. In nucleotides, the CDR3 is TGTGCCAGCAGCGCCCAAAAAAGGAGGGACAGTGGATACGCCTTGGATCCCGTTTACGAGCAGTACTTC. Protein sequence: CASSAQKRRDSGYALDPVYEQYF.

There are a few counts of this clone. The chain has TRBV30 and TRBJ1-1; weak D call: TRBD1 (5 bases). Germline V gives CDR1 GTSNPN, CDR2 SVGIG (reference sequence). The V end lost 1 base, the J end lost 8 bases, and 8 bases lay between the germline ends. This CDR3 contains 11 residues. CDR3 sequence reads: CAWSDTGEAFF. The CDR3, as DNA: TGTGCCTGGAGTGATACAGGCGAAGCTTTCTTT.

The genes are TRBV5-1 and TRBJ2-7, with 8 positions matching TRBD2. J gave up 0 bases and V 9 bases, and 8 bases lay outside the gene matches. Germline V gene sequence: CDR1 SGHRS, CDR2 YFSETQ. CDR3 length: 14 residues. CDR3 region: CATRGGPNSYEQYF. Written as DNA, the CDR3 is TGCGCCACCCGGGGGGGGCCAAACTCCTACGAGCAGTACTTC.

The chain links TRBV9 to TRBJ2-1, with 8 bases fitting TRBD2. CDR3 length: 17 amino acids. CDR1 and CDR2 (germline): SGDLS, YYNGEE. The junction had 13 bases not matched to a gene; V was cut back by 0 bases and J by 8 bases. The CDR3 DNA is TGTGCCAGCAGCGTAGTTGGTGCGGGAGGTCGAGTGGATGAGCAGTTCTTC. Encoded protein: CASSVVGAGGRVDEQFF.

The count of this clone is one. This sequence joins TRBV7-9 and TRBJ2-3; D may be TRBD1 (5 bases). Germline V lookup: CDR1 SEHNR, CDR2 FQNEAQ (reference sequence). The CDR3 length is 16 residues. The V end was cut by 1 base, the J end by 1 base, with 12 bases between. CDR3 residues: CASSLGQSRGTDTQYF. In nucleotides, the CDR3 is TGTGCCAGCAGCTTAGGACAAAGCAGGGGCACAGATACGCAGTATTTT. Based on the CDR3 plus reference TRBV7-9 and TRBJ2-3, the full variable domain is DTGVSQNPRHKITKRGQNVTFRCDPISEHNRLYWYRQTLGQGPEFLTYFQNEAQLEKSRLLSDRFSAERPKGSFSTLEIQRTEQGDSAMYLCASSLGQSRGTDTQYFGPGTRLTVL.

This chain joins TRBV5-1 and TRBJ2-5, with a weak D call TRBD1 (5 bases). The CDR3 covers 15 residues. V was clipped by 0 bases and J by 5 bases, with 14 bases between them. Germline V gene data show CDR1 as SGHRS and CDR2 as YFSETQ. For the CDR3, the DNA is TGCGCCAGCAGCTTGGGGGCGACAGTGCGGGAGACCCAGTACTTC. It translates to CASSLGATVRETQYF.

This clone came up a few times. The chain has TRBV11-2 and TRBJ1-4, with a weak D call TRBD1 (6 bases). The germline V and J ends were trimmed by 3 bases and 5 bases, with 10 bases remaining between them. CDR3 length: 14 residues. From germline, CDR1 is SGHAT and CDR2 FQNNGV. The DNA of the CDR3 is TGTGCCAGCAGCTTTGGGACATCAAATGAAAAACTGTTTTTT. Translation: CASSFGTSNEKLFF.

The rearrangement uses TRBV9 and TRBJ2-1; 11 bases are a match to TRBD2. This CDR3 spans 14 amino acids. Germline V lookup: CDR1 SGDLS, CDR2 YYNGEE. V shed 3 bases, J shed 5 bases, and the junction held 1 base outside the gene matches. CDR3 loop: CASSASGRHNEQFF. The CDR3 bases are TGTGCCAGCAGCGCTAGCGGGAGGCACAATGAGCAGTTCTTC.

This chain uses TRBV5-1 with TRBJ2-3; no reliable D call. The CDR3 spans 12 residues. The germline V and J ends were trimmed by 4 bases and 7 bases, with 10 bases remaining between them. CDR1 and CDR2 from the germline V gene are SGHRS and YFSETQ. CDR3 residues: CASSAYFNTQYF. CDR3 coding DNA: TGCGCCAGCAGCGCTTATTTTAATACGCAGTATTTT.

This clone has just one count. The V and J genes are TRBV12-5 and TRBJ2-7; D is ambiguous. The CDR3 runs to 13 residues. Trimming pared 7 bases from V and 3 bases from J, leaving 13 bases between. CDR1 and CDR2 (germline): LGHNT, FRNRAP. The DNA for the CDR3 is TGTGCTAGTGCCTTGGACGCCAGCTACGAGCAGTACTTC. Its translation is CASALDASYEQYF.

This sequence joins TRBV19 and TRBJ2-3, with 8 bases fitting TRBD2. The CDR3 is 16 residues long. Germline trimming cut 5 bases from V and 1 base from J; bases unmatched to any gene: 8. Germline-derived CDR1 and CDR2 are LNHDA and SQIVND (reference sequence). This CDR3 is CASSPVAGGRTDTQYF. The CDR3, as DNA: TGTGCCAGTAGTCCCGTCGCGGGGGGACGCACAGATACGCAGTATTTT.

The V and J genes are TRBV6-1 and TRBJ2-1; 10 positions agree with TRBD2. V was pared by 5 bases and J by 6 bases, with 4 bases of the junction left unmatched. This CDR3 comprises 14 residues. Germline CDR1 reads MNHNS; CDR2 reads SASEGT. DNA for the CDR3: TGTGCCAGCAGTTGGCTAGCGGGAGTCAATGAGCAGTTCTTC. This translates into CASSWLAGVNEQFF.

The V and J genes are TRBV7-9 and TRBJ1-1; the match to TRBD1 covers 9 bases. Germline V gene lookup returns CDR1 SEHNR and CDR2 FQNEAQ (reference sequence). There are 13 residues in the CDR3. V lost 8 bases and J lost 4; bases outside the gene matches: 5. The CDR3 here is CASGLTGGTEAFF. CDR3 nucleotide sequence: TGTGCCAGCGGCCTGACAGGGGGCACTGAAGCTTTCTTT.

V and J are TRBV4-1 and TRBJ2-1, with TRBD2 matching over 12 bases. J gave up 5 bases and V 1 base, and 0 bases lay outside the gene matches. This CDR3 is 15 amino acids long. CDR1 is MGHRA, CDR2 YSYEKL, per germline. The CDR3 DNA follows: TGCGCCAGCAGCCAAGGACTAGCGGGAGACAATGAGCAGTTCTTC. Protein product: CASSQGLAGDNEQFF.

The genes are TRBV11-2 and TRBJ2-7; D unresolved. The germline V gene encodes CDR1 SGHAT and CDR2 FQNNGV. V shed 1 base and J shed 3 bases, with 13 bases lying between them. The CDR3 runs to 15 residues. CDR3 in amino acids: CASSLVREAGYEQYF. The CDR3 coding sequence is TGTGCCAGCAGCTTAGTTCGCGAGGCTGGCTACGAGCAGTACTTC.

The rearrangement links TRBV11-3 to TRBJ1-1; D is ambiguous. The CDR3 has 14 residues. V was trimmed by 2 bases and J by 0 bases, leaving 7 bases between them. Germline assignment: CDR1 SGHNT and CDR2 YENEEA. In nucleotides, the CDR3 is TGTGCCAGCAGCTTAAGGCAGCTGAACACTGAAGCTTTCTTT. Protein: CASSLRQLNTEAFF.

The rearrangement links TRBV6-4 to TRBJ1-1; D remains unclear. Germline V gives CDR1 MRHNA, CDR2 SNTAGT. CDR3 size: 13 residues. The ends were cut back, 4 bases at V and 3 bases at J, with 9 bases in the middle. DNA for the CDR3: TGTGCCAGCAGTGCCACAAGGGACACTGAAGCTTTCTTT. Its translation: CASSATRDTEAFF.

The J gene is TRBJ1-6, the V gene TRBV2; D is uncertain. Trimming shortened V by 4 bases and J by 9 bases, and 10 bases separated the two germline ends. Germline V gene data show CDR1 as SNHLY and CDR2 as FYNNEI. CDR3 length: 13 amino acids. CDR3 in amino acids: CASSGTSPSPLHF. CDR3 nucleotide sequence: TGTGCCAGCAGTGGGACTTCCCCTTCACCCCTCCACTTT.

V usage is TRBV7-2 and J usage is TRBJ2-5; 7 positions match TRBD1. Matching the DNA end better, TRBJ2-7 makes the J call doubtful. The CDR3 totals 14 residues. Germline V gene data show CDR1 as SGHTA and CDR2 as FQGNSA. The DNA of the CDR3 is TGTGCCAGCAGCTCAAGACAGGGCCCCTACGAGCAGTACTTC. It encodes CASSSRQGPYEQYF.

A single count supports this clone. Other DNA sequences in the sample encode the same CDR3. The genes are TRBV5-6 and TRBJ1-2; TRBD1 matches at 9 bases. CDR3 length: 17 amino acids. Germline CDR1 reads SGHDT; CDR2 reads YYEEEE. The V and J ends lost 3 bases and 6 bases, in that order; junction bases with no gene match: 15. The CDR3 spells CASSSGLQGAGGDGYTF. Written as DNA, the CDR3 is TGTGCCAGCAGCTCAGGTTTACAGGGGGCGGGGGGGGATGGCTACACCTTC.

The J gene is TRBJ1-2, the V gene TRBV27, with unresolved D. Germline V gene lookup returns CDR1 MNHEY and CDR2 SMNVEV (reference sequence). There are 15 residues in the CDR3. The V end lost 3 bases, the J end lost 1 base, and 12 bases lay between the germline ends. CDR3 residues: CASSLYASLNYGYTF. DNA for the CDR3: TGTGCCAGCAGTTTGTATGCCTCACTTAACTATGGCTACACCTTC.

With respect to this clone: In the same sample, other DNA sequences code for this CDR3. V gene TRBV9 combines with J gene TRBJ2-7; a possible D gene is TRBD2 (5 bases). The CDR3 has 14 amino acids. V gave up 0 bases and J gave up 0 bases, with 7 bases separating them. From germline, CDR1 is SGDLS and CDR2 YYNGEE. CDR3 sequence (DNA): TGTGCCAGCAGCGTAGGTGGGAGCTCCTACGAGCAGTACTTC. It translates to CASSVGGSSYEQYF.